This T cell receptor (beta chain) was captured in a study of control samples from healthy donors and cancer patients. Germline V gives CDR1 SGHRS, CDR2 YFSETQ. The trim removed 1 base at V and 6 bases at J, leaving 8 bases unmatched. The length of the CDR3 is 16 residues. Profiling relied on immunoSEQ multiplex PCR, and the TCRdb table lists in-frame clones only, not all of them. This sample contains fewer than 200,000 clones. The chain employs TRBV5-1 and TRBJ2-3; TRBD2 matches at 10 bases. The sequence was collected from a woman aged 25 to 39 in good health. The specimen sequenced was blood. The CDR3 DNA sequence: TGCGCCAGCAGCTTGAGTGCCAGCGGGGGGGTGGATACGCAGTATTTT. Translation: CASSLSASGGVDTQYF.